This TCR beta chain was found in a study of T cell responses to AZD1222 COVID-19 vaccine. General observations from the study: Receipt of two AZD1222 doses was followed by a rise in Spike-specific TCR breadth and depth.

In regard to this clone: Its antigen is not known.

The data were produced by immunoSEQ multiplex PCR, yet TCRdb's version contains in-frame clones alone and is incomplete. This sample has 150,000 to 200,000 clones, with roughly nine tenths found just once. The germline CDR1 and CDR2 sequences are SGHNT and YENEEA. The CDR3 runs to 14 residues. The germline V and J ends were trimmed by 4 bases and 6 bases, with 12 bases remaining between them. This sequence joins TRBV11-3 and TRBJ2-2; tentatively, D is TRBD1 or TRBD2 (5 bases each). The sequencing here drew on peripheral blood, taken on day 0 of AZD1222 vaccination. This clonotype was obtained from an adult in good health. The CDR3 nucleotides read TGTGCCAGCAGCTCACGGGTGGGGGCCGGGGAGCTGTTTTTT. Protein: CASSSRVGAGELFF.